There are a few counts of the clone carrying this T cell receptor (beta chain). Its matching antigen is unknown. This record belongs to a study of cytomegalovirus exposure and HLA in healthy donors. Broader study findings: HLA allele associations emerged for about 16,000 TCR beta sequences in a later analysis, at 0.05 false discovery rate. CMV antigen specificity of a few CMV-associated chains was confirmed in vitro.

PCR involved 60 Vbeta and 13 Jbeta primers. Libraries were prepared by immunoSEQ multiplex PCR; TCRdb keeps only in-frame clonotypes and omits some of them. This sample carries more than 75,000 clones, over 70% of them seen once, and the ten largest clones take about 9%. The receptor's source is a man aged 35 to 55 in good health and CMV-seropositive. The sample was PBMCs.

The DNA of the CDR3 is TGTGCCAGCAGCTTAACCGACAGGCCGAACACCGGGGAGCTGTTTTTT. This sequence encodes CASSLTDRPNTGELFF. The chain recombines TRBV7-3 with TRBJ2-2; D is possibly TRBD1 (6 bases). The CDR3 extends over 16 amino acids. Germline V CDR1 and CDR2: SGHTA, FQGTGA. Trimming shortened V by 0 bases and J by 0 bases, and 8 bases separated the two germline ends.